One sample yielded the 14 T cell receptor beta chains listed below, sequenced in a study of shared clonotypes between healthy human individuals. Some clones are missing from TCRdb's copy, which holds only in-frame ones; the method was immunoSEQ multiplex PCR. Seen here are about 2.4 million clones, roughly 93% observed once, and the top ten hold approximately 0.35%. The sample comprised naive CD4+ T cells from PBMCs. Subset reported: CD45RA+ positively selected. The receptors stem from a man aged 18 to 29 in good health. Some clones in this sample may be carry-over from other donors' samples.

CDR3 loop: CTSSQVGSGRGADTQYF. In DNA, the CDR3 is TGCACCAGCAGCCAAGTCGGAAGCGGGAGGGGGGCAGATACGCAGTATTTT. The rearrangement links TRBV1 to TRBJ2-3; the DNA was not used to check the table's D call, TRBD2. TRBV1 is noted as a pseudogene. This CDR3 is 17 amino acids long.

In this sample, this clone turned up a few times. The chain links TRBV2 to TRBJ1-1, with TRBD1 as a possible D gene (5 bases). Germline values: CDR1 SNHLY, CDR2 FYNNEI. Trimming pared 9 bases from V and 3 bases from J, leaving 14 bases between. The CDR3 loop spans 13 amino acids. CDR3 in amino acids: CARVDGGDTEAFF. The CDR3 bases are TGTGCCAGAGTAGATGGGGGGGACACTGAAGCTTTCTTT.

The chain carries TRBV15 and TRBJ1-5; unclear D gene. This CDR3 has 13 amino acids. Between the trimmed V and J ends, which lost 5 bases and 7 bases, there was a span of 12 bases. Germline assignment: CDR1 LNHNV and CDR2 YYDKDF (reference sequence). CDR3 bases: TGTGCCACCAGCGCCAACCCTCAACAGCCCCAGCATTTT. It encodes CATSANPQQPQHF.

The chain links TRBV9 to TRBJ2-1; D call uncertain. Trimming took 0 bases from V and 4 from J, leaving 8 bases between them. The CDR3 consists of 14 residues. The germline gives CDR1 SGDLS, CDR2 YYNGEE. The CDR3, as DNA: TGTGCCAGCAGCGTAGGTTGGCAGTACAATGAGCAGTTCTTC. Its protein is CASSVGWQYNEQFF.

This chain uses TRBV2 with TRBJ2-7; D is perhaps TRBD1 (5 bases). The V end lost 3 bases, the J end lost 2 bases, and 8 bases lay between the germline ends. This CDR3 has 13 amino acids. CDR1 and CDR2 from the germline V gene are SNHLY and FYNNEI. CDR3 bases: TGTGCCAGCAGTGACACAGGAGCCTACGAGCAGTACTTC. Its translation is CASSDTGAYEQYF.

In DNA form, the CDR3 reads TGTGCCAGCAGGGTACAGGGGGCTCAAGAGACCCAGTACTTC. Translated: CASRVQGAQETQYF. This chain joins TRBV28 and TRBJ2-5; 9 positions agree with TRBD1. Germline V CDR1 and CDR2: MDHEN, SYDVKM. The V segment lost 6 bases and the J segment 2 bases; nucleotides outside the gene matches: 4. The CDR3 runs 14 residues. The full variable domain, completed using reference TRBV28 and TRBJ2-5, is DVKVTQSSRYLVKRTGEKVFLECVQDMDHENMFWYRQDPGLGLRLIYFSYDVKMKEKGDIPEGYSVSREKKERFSLILESASTNQTSMYLCASRVQGAQETQYFGPGTRLLVL.

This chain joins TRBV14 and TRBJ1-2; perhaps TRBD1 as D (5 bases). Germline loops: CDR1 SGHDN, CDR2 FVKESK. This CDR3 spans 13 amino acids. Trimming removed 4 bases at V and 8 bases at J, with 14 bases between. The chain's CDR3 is CASSPPGVGGYTF. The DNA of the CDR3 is TGTGCCAGCAGCCCCCCGGGGGTAGGAGGCTACACCTTC.

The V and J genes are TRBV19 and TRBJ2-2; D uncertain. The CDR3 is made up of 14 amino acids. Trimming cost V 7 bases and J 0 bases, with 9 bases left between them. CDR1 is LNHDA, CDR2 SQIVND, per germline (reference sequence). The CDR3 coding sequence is TGTGCCAGTATTGGTCAGTCGAACACCGGGGAGCTGTTTTTT. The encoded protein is CASIGQSNTGELFF.

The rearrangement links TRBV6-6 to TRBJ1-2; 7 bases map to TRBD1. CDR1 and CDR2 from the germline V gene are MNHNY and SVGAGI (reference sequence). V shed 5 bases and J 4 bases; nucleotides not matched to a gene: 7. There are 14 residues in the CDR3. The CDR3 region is CASSPAGTVYGYTF. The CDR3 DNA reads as TGTGCCAGCAGTCCAGCCGGGACAGTCTATGGCTACACCTTC.

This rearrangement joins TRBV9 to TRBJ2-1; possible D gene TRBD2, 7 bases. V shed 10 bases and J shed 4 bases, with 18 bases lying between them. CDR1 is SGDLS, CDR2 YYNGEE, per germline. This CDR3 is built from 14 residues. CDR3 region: CARGAGDGYNEQFF. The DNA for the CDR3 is TGTGCCCGGGGGGCGGGAGACGGGTACAATGAGCAGTTCTTC.

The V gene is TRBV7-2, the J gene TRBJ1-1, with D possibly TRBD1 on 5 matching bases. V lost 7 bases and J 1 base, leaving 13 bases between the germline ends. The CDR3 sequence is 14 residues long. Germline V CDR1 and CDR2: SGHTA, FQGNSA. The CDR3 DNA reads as TGTGCCAGCAACCCTTTTGGGGGGAACACTGAAGCTTTCTTT. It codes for CASNPFGGNTEAFF.

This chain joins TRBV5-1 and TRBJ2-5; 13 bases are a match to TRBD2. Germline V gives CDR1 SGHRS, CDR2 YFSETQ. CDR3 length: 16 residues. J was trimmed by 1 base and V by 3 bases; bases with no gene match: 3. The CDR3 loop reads CASSSGLAGIQETQYF. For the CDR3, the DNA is TGCGCCAGCAGCTCGGGACTAGCGGGAATCCAAGAGACCCAGTACTTC.

In nucleotides, the CDR3 is TGTGCCAGCAGCTTGGGGGCCACGGATGAAAAACTGTTTTTT. Protein: CASSLGATDEKLFF. The chain is built from TRBV5-8 and TRBJ1-4; D ambiguous. Germline CDR1 reads SGHTS; CDR2 reads YDEGEE. CDR3 length: 14 residues. V was clipped by 0 bases and J by 6 bases, with 9 bases between them. The full variable domain, its missing parts supplied by reference TRBV5-8 and TRBJ1-4, is EAGVTQSPTHLIKTRGQQATLRCSPISGHTSVYWYQQALGLGLQFLLWYDEGEERNRGNFPPRFSGRQFPNYSSELNVNALELEDSALYLCASSLGATDEKLFFGSGTQLSVL.

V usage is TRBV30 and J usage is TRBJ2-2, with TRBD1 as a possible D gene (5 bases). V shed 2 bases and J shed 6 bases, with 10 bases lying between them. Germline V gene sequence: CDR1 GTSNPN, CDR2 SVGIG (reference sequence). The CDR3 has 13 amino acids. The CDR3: CAWSLQEPGELFF. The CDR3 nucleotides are TGTGCCTGGAGTTTACAGGAGCCCGGGGAGCTGTTTTTT.